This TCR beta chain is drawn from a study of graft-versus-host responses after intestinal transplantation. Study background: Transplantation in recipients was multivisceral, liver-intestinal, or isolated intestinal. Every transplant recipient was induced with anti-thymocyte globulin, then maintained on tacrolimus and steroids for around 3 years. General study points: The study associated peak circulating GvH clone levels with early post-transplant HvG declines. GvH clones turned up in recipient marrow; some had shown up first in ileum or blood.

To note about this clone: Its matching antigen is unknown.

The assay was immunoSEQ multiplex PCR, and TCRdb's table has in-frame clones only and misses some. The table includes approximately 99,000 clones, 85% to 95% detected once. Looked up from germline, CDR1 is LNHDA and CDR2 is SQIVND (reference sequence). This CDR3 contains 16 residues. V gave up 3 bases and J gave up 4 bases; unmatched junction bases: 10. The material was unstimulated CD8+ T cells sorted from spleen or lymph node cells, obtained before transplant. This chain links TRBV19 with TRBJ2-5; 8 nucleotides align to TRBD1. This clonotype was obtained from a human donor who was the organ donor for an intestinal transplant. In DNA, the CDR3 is TGTGCCAGTAGTATTTCTCAGGGGGCGCCCCCAGAGACCCAGTACTTC. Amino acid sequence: CASSISQGAPPETQYF.